The clone carrying this T cell receptor beta chain was counted many times. What it binds is not known. The TCR library protocol was used to attach unique molecular identifiers. These identifiers were attached to individual cDNA molecules. A single record per CDR3 protein comes from TCRdb applying MiXCR to the 5' RACE reads. The sample includes around 57,000 distinct CDR3 sequences, roughly 10% of them seen just once. The V and J ends lost 5 bases and 4 bases respectively, with 17 bases between them. This CDR3 is 15 amino acids long. Germline V gene lookup returns CDR1 SEHNR and CDR2 FQNEAQ (reference sequence). These data belong to a study of early T cells in non-severe SARS-CoV-2 infection. Across the study: The authors sequenced bulk RNA from unsorted whole blood, leaving chains unpaired.

Study outcomes and limitations: Clonotype matching in VDJdb favored anti-spike CD8 responses and did not capture private and CD4 specificities.

The sequenced sample consisted of whole blood. The sequence was obtained from an adult who was a healthcare worker with PCR-confirmed SARS-CoV-2 infection or an uninfected control (not recorded which). The rearrangement links TRBV7-9 to TRBJ2-5; possibly TRBD1 for D (6 bases). The CDR3 bases are TGTGCCAGCAGCCCGCAGGGGCCGAAGGGAGAGACCCAGTACTTC. This encodes CASSPQGPKGETQYF.